Presented here are 9 T cell receptor beta chains from one specimen sequenced in a study of T-cell memory formation after mild COVID-19. TCRdb redid the calling of the 5' RACE reads with MiXCR, one entry per CDR3 protein. The sample consists of a few hundred thousand distinct CDR3 sequences, over 15% of them appearing once. The sample comprised PBMCs or a T cell subset sorted from them (not recorded which). These TCRs come from a man in his late teens or twenties who had mild COVID-19 (a few samples of this study predate the infection). Cell type and time point are not known.

The J gene is TRBJ2-5, the V gene TRBV27, with 8 bases that match TRBD1. Germline CDR1 and CDR2: MNHEY and SMNVEV (reference sequence). The CDR3 length is 15 residues. The J segment lost 1 base and the V segment lost 6 bases, leaving 7 bases of the junction unmatched. CDR3 nucleotides: TGTGCCAGCAGAGGATGGGACAGGACCCAAGAGACCCAGTACTTC. This gives the protein CASRGWDRTQETQYF.

This clonotype was counted at least ten times. The junction departs from germline at one end; a sequencing error may be responsible. V gene TRBV5-1 combines with J gene TRBJ1-1; D gene uncertain. From germline, CDR1 is SGHRS and CDR2 YFSETQ. The CDR3 extends over 13 amino acids. The CDR3 DNA reads as TGTGCCAGCAGCTTAGCGGGGAACACTGAAGCTTTCTTT. As protein: CASSLAGNTEAFF.

This clonotype was found a few times. The chain uses TRBV6-2 or TRBV6-3 and TRBJ1-2, with 7 bases identical to TRBD1. This CDR3 region has 17 residues. Germline CDR1 is MNHEY and CDR2 is SVGEGT. Trimming cost V 7 bases and J 1 base; bases outside gene matches: 15. This CDR3 is CASNLEASQGDNYGYTF. CDR3 nucleotides: TGTGCCAGCAACCTGGAAGCTTCGCAGGGGGATAACTATGGCTACACCTTC.

CDR3 sequence reads: CASSLEGAVFAEAFF. The CDR3 DNA sequence: TGTGCCAGCAGCTTAGAGGGGGCCGTTTTTGCTGAAGCTTTCTTT. V and J are TRBV11-2 and TRBJ1-1, with a weak D call TRBD1 (6 bases). This CDR3 spans 15 amino acids. V was cut by 0 bases and J by 6 bases, with 14 bases left in between. CDR1 and CDR2 (germline): SGHAT, FQNNGV.

This clonotype was picked up a small number of times. The J gene is TRBJ2-5, the V gene TRBV11-2, with 10 bases aligning to TRBD2. Germline values: CDR1 SGHAT, CDR2 FQNNGV. The CDR3 contains 18 residues. With 5 bases clipped from V and 2 bases from J, the junction kept 14 bases outside the gene matches. The CDR3, as DNA: TGTGCCAGCAGCCAGACGCCGGGGCTAGCGGGGGTTCAAGAGACCCAGTACTTC. This translates into CASSQTPGLAGVQETQYF.

The chain couples TRBV7-2 to TRBJ2-5; D not resolved. V lost 1 base and J lost 1, with 10 bases in between. Germline values: CDR1 SGHTA, CDR2 FQGNSA. The CDR3 is made up of 15 amino acids. The DNA of the CDR3 is TGTGCCAGCAGCTTAGTTACGGCAGCCCAAGAGACCCAGTACTTC. Amino acids: CASSLVTAAQETQYF.

The chain employs TRBV9 and TRBJ2-7; D uncertain. The CDR3 is made up of 14 amino acids. Trimming left V 4 bases short and J 5 bases short, with 16 bases between. Germline lookup yields CDR1 SGDLS and CDR2 YYNGEE. In DNA, the CDR3 is TGTGCCAGCAGCCGTTCAGCCGTAATTAACGAGCAGTACTTC. As protein: CASSRSAVINEQYF.

This clonotype came up a few times. The chain has TRBV20-1 and TRBJ1-4, with TRBD1 matching 8 bases. Germline CDR1 and CDR2: DFQATT and SNEGSKA (reference sequence). The CDR3 is 13 amino acids. V gave up 5 bases and J gave up 8 bases; unmatched junction bases: 7. The CDR3 reads CSAPPDREEKLFF. The CDR3 DNA follows: TGCAGTGCTCCTCCGGACAGGGAGGAAAAACTGTTTTTT.

This clonotype was detected a few times. This chain links TRBV29-1 with TRBJ2-2, with a weak D call TRBD1 (6 bases). The CDR3 spans 14 residues. Germline V lookup: CDR1 SQVTM, CDR2 ANQGSEA. V gave up 4 bases and J gave up 1 base, with 10 bases separating them. The CDR3: CSVANRVNTGELFF. CDR3 bases: TGCAGCGTTGCAAACAGGGTGAACACCGGGGAGCTGTTTTTT.